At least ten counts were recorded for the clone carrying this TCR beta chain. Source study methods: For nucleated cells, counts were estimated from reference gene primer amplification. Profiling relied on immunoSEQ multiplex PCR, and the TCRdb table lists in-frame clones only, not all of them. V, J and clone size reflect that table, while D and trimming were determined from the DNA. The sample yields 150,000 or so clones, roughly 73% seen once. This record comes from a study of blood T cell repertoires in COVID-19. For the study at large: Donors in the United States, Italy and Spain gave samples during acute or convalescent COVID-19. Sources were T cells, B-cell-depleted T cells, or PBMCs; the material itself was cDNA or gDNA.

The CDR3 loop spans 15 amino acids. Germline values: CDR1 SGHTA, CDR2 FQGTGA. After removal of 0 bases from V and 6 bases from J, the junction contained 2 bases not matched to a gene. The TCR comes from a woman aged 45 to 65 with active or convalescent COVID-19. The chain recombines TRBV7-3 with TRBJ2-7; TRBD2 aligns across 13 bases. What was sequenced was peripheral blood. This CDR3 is CASSLTTSGRGEQYF. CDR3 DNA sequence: TGTGCCAGCAGCTTAACTACTAGCGGGAGGGGCGAGCAGTACTTC.